Listed here are 29 T cell receptor beta chains from one sample, sequenced in a study of T-cell memory formation after mild COVID-19. TCRdb recomputed calls from the 5' RACE reads with MiXCR, one row per CDR3 protein. The sample has approximately 500,000 distinct CDR3 sequences; around 27% are singletons. The specimen was PBMCs or a T cell subset sorted from them (not recorded which). The receptor set was obtained from an adult woman who had mild COVID-19 (a few samples of this study predate the infection). Cell type and time point are not known.

This clonotype was seen a few times. The chain uses TRBV18 and TRBJ1-4; no clear D gene. This CDR3 spans 14 amino acids. Looked up from germline, CDR1 is KGHSH and CDR2 is LQKENI. V was clipped by 3 bases and J by 5 bases, with 10 bases between them. The CDR3 DNA is TGTGCCAGCTCACCCGGGAGAGAAAATGAAAAACTGTTTTTT. The encoded protein is CASSPGRENEKLFF.

This chain connects TRBV7-2 to TRBJ2-3; D call uncertain. V gave up 5 bases and J gave up 4 bases, with 13 bases separating them. Germline V gives CDR1 SGHTA, CDR2 FQGNSA. The CDR3 length is 14 residues. CDR3 in amino acids: CASSPRAGADTQYF. The CDR3 DNA sequence: TGTGCCAGCAGCCCCCGGGCCGGAGCAGATACGCAGTATTTT.

The V and J genes are TRBV20-1 and TRBJ1-5; D perhaps matches TRBD1 (5 bases). V was cut by 3 bases and J by 0 bases, with 24 bases left in between. The CDR3 is made up of 19 amino acids. CDR1 is DFQATT, CDR2 SNEGSKA, per germline (reference sequence). In DNA form, the CDR3 reads TGCAGTGCTAGGACCTACAGTGGGCAGGGAGTTTATAGCAATCAGCCCCAGCATTTT. Translated, it gives CSARTYSGQGVYSNQPQHF.

A few counts support this clonotype. The chain employs TRBV20-1 and TRBJ2-7; 7 bases are a match to TRBD1. The CDR3 runs 14 residues. Per the germline V gene, CDR1 is DFQATT and CDR2 is SNEGSKA (reference sequence). Trimming cost V 4 bases and J 7 bases; bases outside gene matches: 13. CDR3 nucleotides: TGCAGTGCTACACCAATTACGACAGGGTGGGAGCAGTACTTC. Amino acid sequence: CSATPITTGWEQYF.

The V gene is TRBV7-2, the J gene TRBJ2-1; D is uncertain. V was clipped by 4 bases and J by 14 bases, with 18 bases between them. The CDR3 length is 13 residues. The germline V gene encodes CDR1 SGHTA and CDR2 FQGNSA. CDR3 nucleotides: TGTGCCAGCAGCTCCAGCCCCGGTGAGTTCGAGTTCTTC. Translated: CASSSSPGEFEFF.

The rearrangement joins TRBV2 to TRBJ2-5; weak D call: TRBD2 (6 bases). V was clipped by 3 bases and J by 5 bases, with 16 bases between them. The germline gives CDR1 SNHLY, CDR2 FYNNEI. CDR3 length: 15 amino acids. In nucleotides, the CDR3 is TGTGCCAGCAGTGAGCGGTTCGAGAGCGGGGAGACCCAGTACTTC. Residues: CASSERFESGETQYF.

The chain has TRBV27 and TRBJ2-3; D may be TRBD2 (5 bases). Germline-derived CDR1 and CDR2 are MNHEY and SMNVEV (reference sequence). The CDR3 sequence is 12 residues long. The germline V and J ends were trimmed by 3 bases and 14 bases, with 15 bases remaining between them. CDR3 sequence reads: CASSLFVGLGYF. The CDR3 nucleotides are TGTGCCAGCAGTTTGTTCGTTGGACTCGGGTATTTT.

The chain employs TRBV14 and TRBJ1-1; D not resolved. Per germline, CDR1 SGHDN and CDR2 FVKESK. Trimming removed 4 bases from V and 0 bases from J, with 12 bases in between. This CDR3 comprises 15 residues. The CDR3 reads CASSRGPNLNTEAFF. The CDR3 nucleotides read TGTGCCAGCAGCCGAGGCCCTAACCTGAACACTGAAGCTTTCTTT.

V usage is TRBV30 and J usage is TRBJ1-1; TRBD1 is a possible D gene (5 bases). Between the trimmed V and J ends, which lost 0 bases and 6 bases, there was a span of 14 bases. The CDR3 has 14 amino acids. Looked up from germline, CDR1 is GTSNPN and CDR2 is SVGIG (reference sequence). The CDR3 loop is CAWSVGYRGAEAFF. The CDR3 DNA is TGTGCCTGGAGTGTAGGGTATCGGGGGGCTGAAGCTTTCTTT.

The V call is TRBV12-3 or TRBV12-4, the J call TRBJ2-3; D might be TRBD1 (5 bases). V lost 3 bases and J lost 1, with 11 bases in between. This CDR3 is built from 15 residues. In nucleotides, the CDR3 is TGTGCCAGCAGTTTTCGCAAAGGGGGCACAGATACGCAGTATTTT. Its protein is CASSFRKGGTDTQYF.

The chain uses TRBV3-1 and TRBJ2-7; D may be TRBD2 (5 bases). The CDR3 has 17 amino acids. Germline values: CDR1 LGHDT, CDR2 YNNKEL (reference sequence). Trimming took off 1 base at V and 0 bases at J, with 16 bases between the two ends. CDR3 bases: TGTGCCAGCAGCCAAGCGTTCGGGGTAACCAGCTCCTACGAGCAGTACTTC. Encoded protein: CASSQAFGVTSSYEQYF.

J is TRBJ1-1 and V is TRBV5-5, with 8 bases that match TRBD1. The germline V gene has CDR1 SGHKS and CDR2 YYEKEE (reference sequence). CDR3 size: 14 residues. Trimming at V came to 4 bases and at J to 7 bases, leaving 9 bases not matched to a gene. The CDR3 DNA reads as TGTGCCAGCAGCCGTAGGACAGGGAATATTGAAGCTTTCTTT. Residues: CASSRRTGNIEAFF.

The chain uses TRBV3-1 and TRBJ2-3, with D tentatively TRBD2 (6 bases). In germline, CDR1 is LGHDT, CDR2 YNNKEL (reference sequence). The CDR3 has 12 residues. Trimming took 7 bases from V and 8 from J, leaving 13 bases between them. The CDR3 coding sequence is TGTGCCAGCAACTCGGGGGACCGTACGCAGTATTTT. It codes for CASNSGDRTQYF.

The chain couples TRBV11-3 to TRBJ2-2; D may match TRBD1 or TRBD2 (6 bases each). CDR1 is SGHNT and CDR2 is YENEEA in the germline V gene. The CDR3 contains 15 residues. Trimming removed 7 bases at V and 3 bases at J, with 15 bases between. The CDR3 region is CASTSPGAYTGELFF. DNA of the CDR3: TGTGCCAGCACCTCGCCGGGGGCGTACACCGGGGAGCTGTTTTTT.

In its sample, this clonotype was seen a few times. The V call is TRBV6-1, the J call TRBJ1-3; D not resolved. Germline assignment: CDR1 MNHNS and CDR2 SASEGT. This CDR3 spans 15 amino acids. Trimming removed 4 bases at V and 0 bases at J, with 10 bases between. CDR3 nucleotides: TGTGCCAGCAGTGCGGGCAGTCACTCTGGAAACACCATATATTTT. It yields the protein CASSAGSHSGNTIYF.

The chain recombines TRBV20-1 with TRBJ2-7; D remains unclear. This CDR3 is 15 amino acids long. V lost 2 bases to trimming and J lost 4 bases, with 18 bases between them. In germline, CDR1 is DFQATT, CDR2 SNEGSKA (reference sequence). The CDR3 coding sequence is TGCAGTGCTAGAAACGGGCAGGACCTCTTTTACGAGCAGTACTTC. Amino acid sequence: CSARNGQDLFYEQYF.

The J gene is TRBJ2-1, the V gene TRBV11-2; D is undetermined. V lost 3 bases and J 2 bases, leaving 11 bases between the germline ends. Per germline, CDR1 SGHAT and CDR2 FQNNGV. This CDR3 is built from 15 residues. The CDR3 here is CASSFGPGTYNEQFF. The DNA for the CDR3 is TGTGCCAGCAGCTTTGGGCCAGGAACCTACAATGAGCAGTTCTTC.

The chain employs TRBV7-6 and TRBJ2-7, with D possibly matching TRBD2 (5 bases). Germline loops: CDR1 SGHVS, CDR2 FNYEAQ. Trimming removed 5 bases at V and 6 bases at J, with 17 bases between. This CDR3 has 14 amino acids. The chain's CDR3 is CASSPRGGKPEQYF. The CDR3 nucleotides read TGTGCCAGCAGCCCTAGAGGAGGCAAACCCGAGCAGTACTTC.

The V and J genes are TRBV18 and TRBJ2-7; no reliable D call. V was clipped by 0 bases and J by 2 bases, with 5 bases between them. Germline CDR1 reads KGHSH; CDR2 reads LQKENI. There are 13 residues in the CDR3. CDR3 coding DNA: TGTGCCAGCTCACCACCGGTCGCCTACGAGCAGTACTTC. It encodes CASSPPVAYEQYF.

The chain uses TRBV19 and TRBJ1-6; 8 bases fit TRBD1. The trim removed 0 bases at V and 10 bases at J, leaving 11 bases unmatched. CDR1 is LNHDA, CDR2 SQIVND, per germline (reference sequence). The CDR3 consists of 17 residues. The CDR3, as DNA: TGTGCCAGTAGTATAGAGCTTCGGACAGGGAGATACTCACCCCTCCACTTT. This sequence encodes CASSIELRTGRYSPLHF.

The chain joins TRBV20-1 to TRBJ1-2; TRBD1 aligns across 9 bases. Germline CDR1 and CDR2: DFQATT and SNEGSKA (reference sequence). The CDR3 is made up of 15 amino acids. With V trimmed by 5 bases and J by 4 bases, 11 bases remained unmatched. The CDR3: CSAGLTGGIGYGYTF. The DNA of the CDR3 is TGCAGTGCTGGACTAACAGGGGGCATCGGCTATGGCTACACCTTC.

This clonotype appeared a single time. The chain employs TRBV7-9 and TRBJ2-2; D is unresolved. The V end lost 5 bases, the J end lost 6 bases, and 1 base lay between the germline ends. Germline-derived CDR1 and CDR2 are SEHNR and FQNEAQ (reference sequence). The CDR3 runs 10 residues. The CDR3 DNA is TGTGCCAGCAGCCCCGGGGAGCTGTTTTTT. Protein product: CASSPGELFF.

The chain uses TRBV30 and TRBJ1-5, with D possibly being TRBD1 (5 bases). Looked up from germline, CDR1 is GTSNPN and CDR2 is SVGIG (reference sequence). The CDR3 is 15 amino acids. V lost 0 bases and J lost 2, with 11 bases in between. CDR3 residues: CAWSVGGIGNQPQHF. DNA of the CDR3: TGTGCCTGGAGTGTCGGGGGGATTGGCAATCAGCCCCAGCATTTT.

At least ten counts were recorded for this clonotype. The rearrangement uses TRBV18 and TRBJ2-3, with D tentatively TRBD1 or TRBD2 (5 bases each). The ends were cut back, 4 bases at V and 5 bases at J, with 13 bases in the middle. The CDR3 covers 14 residues. Germline assignment: CDR1 KGHSH and CDR2 LQKENI. The DNA of the CDR3 is TGTGCCAGCTCACTGGGACGAACGCGAGATACGCAGTATTTT. This encodes CASSLGRTRDTQYF.

V is TRBV18 and J is TRBJ2-5; 8 positions agree with TRBD1. CDR3 length: 16 residues. Per germline, CDR1 KGHSH and CDR2 LQKENI. After removal of 3 bases from V and 2 bases from J, the junction contained 8 bases not matched to a gene. The CDR3 sequence: CASSPTWTGLQETQYF. For the CDR3, the DNA is TGTGCCAGCTCACCTACGTGGACAGGGCTACAAGAGACCCAGTACTTC.

The chain links TRBV5-1 to TRBJ2-1, with 9 bases aligning to TRBD2. This CDR3 has 16 residues. Germline assignment: CDR1 SGHRS and CDR2 YFSETQ. V shed 2 bases, J shed 3 bases, and the junction held 6 bases outside the gene matches. The CDR3 sequence is CASSFQRGDVYNEQFF. The CDR3 DNA reads as TGCGCCAGCAGCTTTCAGCGGGGGGACGTCTACAATGAGCAGTTCTTC.

The chain links TRBV12-3 or TRBV12-4 to TRBJ2-2; 10 bases line up with TRBD2. The CDR3 loop spans 16 amino acids. Trimming cost V 3 bases and J 2 bases; bases outside gene matches: 3. CDR3 in DNA: TGTGCCAGCAGTTTGGAACTAGCGGGAAACACCGGGGAGCTGTTTTTT. Translated: CASSLELAGNTGELFF.

This chain connects TRBV20-1 to TRBJ2-3; TRBD1 matches at 9 bases. The CDR3 loop spans 14 amino acids. CDR1 DFQATT and CDR2 SNEGSKA come from the germline V gene (reference sequence). The junction had 3 bases not matched to a gene; V was cut back by 5 bases and J by 0 bases. CDR3 coding DNA: TGCAGTGCTGCCGGGACAGGGAGCACAGATACGCAGTATTTT. Amino acids: CSAAGTGSTDTQYF.

This rearrangement joins TRBV5-1 to TRBJ2-5; 8 bases map to TRBD1. Per germline, CDR1 SGHRS and CDR2 YFSETQ. With V trimmed by 3 bases and J by 6 bases, 10 bases remained unmatched. This CDR3 region has 15 residues. Here the CDR3 DNA reads TGCGCCAGCAGCTCTAACGGACAGGGAGGACAGACCCAGTACTTC. As protein: CASSSNGQGGQTQYF.